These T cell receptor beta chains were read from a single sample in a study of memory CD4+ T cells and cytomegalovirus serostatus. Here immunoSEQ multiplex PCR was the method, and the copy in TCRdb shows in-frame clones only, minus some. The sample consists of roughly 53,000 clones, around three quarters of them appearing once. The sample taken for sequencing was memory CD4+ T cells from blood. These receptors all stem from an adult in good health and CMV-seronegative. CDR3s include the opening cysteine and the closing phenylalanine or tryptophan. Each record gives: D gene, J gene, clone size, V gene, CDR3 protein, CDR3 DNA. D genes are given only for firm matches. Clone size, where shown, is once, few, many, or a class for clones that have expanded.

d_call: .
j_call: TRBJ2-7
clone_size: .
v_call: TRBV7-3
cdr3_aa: CASSLAGSYEQYF
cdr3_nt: TGTGCCAGCAGCTTAGCAGGTTCCTACGAGCAGTACTTC

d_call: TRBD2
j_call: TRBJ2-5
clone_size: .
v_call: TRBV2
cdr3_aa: CASRVAGETQYF
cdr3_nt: TGTGCCAGCAGGGTAGCGGGAGAGACCCAGTACTTC

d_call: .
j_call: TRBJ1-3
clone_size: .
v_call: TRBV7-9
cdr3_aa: CASSLERTSRPGNTIYF
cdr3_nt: TGTGCCAGCAGCTTAGAGAGGACCTCCCGCCCTGGAAACACCATATATTTT

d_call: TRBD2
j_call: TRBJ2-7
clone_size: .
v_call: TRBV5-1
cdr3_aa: CASSLTSGGLTYEQYF
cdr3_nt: TGCGCCAGCAGCTTGACTAGCGGGGGGCTCACCTACGAGCAGTACTTC

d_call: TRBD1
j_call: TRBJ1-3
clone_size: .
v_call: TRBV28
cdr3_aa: CASSSHPGQGIGNTIYF
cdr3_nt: TGTGCCAGCAGTTCTCATCCGGGACAGGGGATTGGAAACACCATATATTTT

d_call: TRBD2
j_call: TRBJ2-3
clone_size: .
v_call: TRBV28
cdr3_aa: CASSFSQLAGSTDTQYF
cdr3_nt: TGTGCCAGCAGTTTTTCGCAACTAGCGGGGAGCACAGATACGCAGTATTTT

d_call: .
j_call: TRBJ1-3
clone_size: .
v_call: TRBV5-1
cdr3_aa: CASSLDRRSSGNTIYF
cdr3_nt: TGCGCCAGCAGCTTGGACAGGCGGTCCTCTGGAAACACCATATATTTT

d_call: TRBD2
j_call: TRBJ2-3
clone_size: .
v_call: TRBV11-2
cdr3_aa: CASSLVGGSASTDTQYF
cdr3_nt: TGTGCCAGCAGCTTAGTGGGCGGGAGCGCTAGCACAGATACGCAGTATTTT

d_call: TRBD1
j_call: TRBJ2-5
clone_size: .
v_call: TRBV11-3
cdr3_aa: CASSSGSGGAETQYF
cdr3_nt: TGTGCCAGCAGCTCCGGTTCAGGGGGCGCAGAGACCCAGTACTTC

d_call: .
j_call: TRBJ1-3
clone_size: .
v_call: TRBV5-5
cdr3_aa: CASSLGLNTIYF
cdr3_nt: TGTGCCAGCAGCTTGGGGCTGAACACCATATATTTT

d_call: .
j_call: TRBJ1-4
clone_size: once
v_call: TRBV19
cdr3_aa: CASSITQGNNEKLFF
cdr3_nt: TGTGCCAGTAGTATAACACAGGGCAATAATGAAAAACTGTTTTTT

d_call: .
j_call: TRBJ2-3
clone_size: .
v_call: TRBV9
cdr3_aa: CASSLDPSDTQYF
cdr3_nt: TGTGCCAGCAGCCTAGACCCTTCAGATACGCAGTATTTT

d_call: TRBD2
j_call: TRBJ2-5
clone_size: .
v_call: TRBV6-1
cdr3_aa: CASSGGGSNQETQYF
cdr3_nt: TGTGCCAGCAGTGGCGGGGGGAGCAACCAAGAGACCCAGTACTTC

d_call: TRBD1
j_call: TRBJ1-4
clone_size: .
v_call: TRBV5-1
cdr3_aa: CASSFGDREAFEKLFF
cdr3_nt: TGCGCCAGCAGCTTTGGCGACAGGGAGGCGTTTGAAAAACTGTTTTTT

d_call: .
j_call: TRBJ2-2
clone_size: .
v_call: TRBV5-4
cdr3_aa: CASSLSGGGTGELFF
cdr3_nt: TGTGCCAGCAGCTTATCCGGAGGGGGCACCGGGGAGCTGTTTTTT

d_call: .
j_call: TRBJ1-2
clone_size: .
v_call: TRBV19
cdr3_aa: CASSIGVGGYTF
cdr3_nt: TGTGCCAGTAGTATCGGTGTAGGTGGCTACACCTTC

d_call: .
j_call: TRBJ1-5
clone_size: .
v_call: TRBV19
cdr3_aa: CASSTGTWSNQPQHF
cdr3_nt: TGTGCCAGTAGTACCGGGACGTGGAGCAATCAGCCCCAGCATTTT

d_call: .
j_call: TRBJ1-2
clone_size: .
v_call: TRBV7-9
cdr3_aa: CASSPMGTF
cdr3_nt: TGTGCCAGCAGCCCTATGGGCACCTTC

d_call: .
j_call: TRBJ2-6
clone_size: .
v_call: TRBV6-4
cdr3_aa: CASSDRAGANVLTF
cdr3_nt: TGTGCCAGCAGTGATAGGGCTGGGGCCAACGTCCTGACTTTC

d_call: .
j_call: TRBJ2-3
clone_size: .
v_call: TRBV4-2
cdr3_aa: CASSLDLMAGTQYF
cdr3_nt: TGTGCCAGCAGCCTGGACTTAATGGCGGGTACGCAGTATTTT